Listed below are T cell receptor beta chains from one sample, sequenced in a study of shared clonotypes between healthy human individuals. The table came from immunoSEQ multiplex PCR; TCRdb's copy has only in-frame clones and leaves some out. The sample consists of about a million clones, 70% to 85% of them appearing once. Sequencing was carried out using memory CD4+ T cells from PBMCs. Receptors were obtained from a man aged 18-30 years in good health. Some clones in this sample may be carry-over from other donors' samples. The conserved cysteine and the conserved F or W are not part of the CDR3 here. D genes are given only for firm matches.

TRBJ1-2	-	TRBV5-1	ASSDSWKGYGYT
TRBJ2-7	-	TRBV7-2	ASSLGRSNYEQY
TRBJ1-2	TRBD1	TRBV4-1	ASSQERQGMKRGYT
TRBJ2-2	-	TRBV4-1	ASSQGRFGLDTGELF
TRBJ2-5	-	TRBV5-1	ASSLTTDQETQY
TRBJ2-1	-	TRBV5-4	ASSLVGTPYNEQF
TRBJ1-1	-	TRBV5-1	ASTSGGNTEAF
TRBJ2-3	TRBD1	TRBV29-1	SVLDRGADTQY
TRBJ1-6	-	TRBV30	AWMSPSTLH
TRBJ1-5	TRBD1	TRBV18	ASSPARGQGNQPQH
TRBJ1-1	-	TRBV6-1	ASSVEGPIGRTEAF
TRBJ2-1	TRBD2	TRBV7-2	ASSLGASGTREQF
TRBJ1-2	-	TRBV15	ATSRDGGYGYT
TRBJ2-2	TRBD2	TRBV12-5	ASGLRQRGLAGVWTGELF
TRBJ2-3	-	TRBV7-9	ASDEGRRDSTDTQY
TRBJ1-1	TRBD1	TRBV5-1	ASSSGTGGAGTEAF
TRBJ1-2	TRBD1	TRBV4-1	ASSHEGQIGNGYT
TRBJ1-1	-	TRBV30	AWTRVSEAF
TRBJ1-2	-	TRBV20-1	SAGGDYGYT
TRBJ2-2	TRBD2	TRBV7-9	ASSLLAGGTGELF
TRBJ2-7	-	TRBV25-1	ASSVSYEQY
TRBJ1-1	-	TRBV30	AWIFGNTEAF
TRBJ2-1	-	TRBV20-1	SALLSNEQF
TRBJ2-1	TRBD2	TRBV9	ASSVGAGLANPPSYNEQF
TRBJ2-7	-	TRBV14	ASSQESYSSYEQY
TRBJ1-4	-	TRBV6-5	ASRLRLFANEKLF
TRBJ2-5	-	TRBV5-4	ASSAGELQETQY
TRBJ1-5	-	TRBV19	ASTLDGSQH
TRBJ2-1	-	TRBV4-1	ASSQGMGRVRSYNEQF
TRBJ2-7	-	TRBV15	ATSSGRGVREQY
TRBJ2-7	TRBD2	TRBV28	ASSWTSGRAGYEQY
TRBJ1-2	-	TRBV28	ASGDGHYGYT
TRBJ1-5	-	TRBV5-5	ASSPSGGQPQH
TRBJ2-4	-	TRBV29-1	SVAGQLAKNIQY
TRBJ2-3	-	TRBV7-2	ASSWPPDTQY
TRBJ2-1	-	TRBV5-1	ASSPQYNEQF
TRBJ1-2	-	TRBV7-7	ASIADSYGYT
TRBJ2-7	-	TRBV2	ASSEEQGIGEQY